One TCR beta chain is described in this entry. The sample is drawn from a study of blood T cell repertoires in COVID-19. Whole-study context: The origin of the acute and convalescent COVID-19 samples was the United States, Italy and Spain.

In the authors' workflow: Amplified reference gene primers provided the basis for estimating nucleated cell counts. The data were produced by immunoSEQ multiplex PCR, yet TCRdb's version contains in-frame clones alone and is incomplete. That table gives V, J and clone size, and the DNA gave D and trimming. The table records about 200,000 clones, 70% to 90% of them present only once. The CDR3 totals 17 residues. Trimming left V 1 base short and J 3 bases short, with 19 bases between. CDR1 is SGHVS and CDR2 is FQNEAQ in the germline V gene. Sequencing used peripheral blood. The clonotype comes from a man aged 55 to 69 with acute or convalescent COVID-19. The genes are TRBV7-8 and TRBJ2-7; possible D gene TRBD2, 5 bases. The CDR3 sequence is CASSLGTHSGSYYEQYF. As DNA, the CDR3 is TGTGCCAGCAGCTTAGGGACCCATTCGGGATCTTACTACGAGCAGTACTTC.